This entry lists 11 T cell receptor beta chains sequenced from one sample in a study of T cells after yellow fever vaccination. TCRdb re-called the 5' RACE reads through MiXCR, storing one row per CDR3 protein. Of some 350,000 distinct CDR3 sequences listed, 4% were seen once; the top ten hold 24%. The sequences come from PBMCs, collected 5 days after the yellow fever booster vaccination. Receptors were obtained from a man younger than 35 who received the YFV17D yellow fever vaccine.

This clonotype has more than one count but fewer than ten. The V call is TRBV20-1, the J call TRBJ1-5, with D possibly matching TRBD1 (6 bases). Germline CDR1 is DFQATT and CDR2 is SNEGSKA (reference sequence). The CDR3 extends over 15 amino acids. V was pared by 5 bases and J by 1 base, with 15 bases between. CDR3 protein: CSAQRGRESNQPQHF. The CDR3 coding sequence is TGCAGTGCTCAACGGGGGCGCGAGAGCAATCAGCCCCAGCATTTT.

The chain is built from TRBV28 and TRBJ1-2; D call uncertain. This CDR3 spans 13 amino acids. CDR1 and CDR2 (germline): MDHEN, SYDVKM. Trimming took 6 bases from V and 3 from J, leaving 11 bases between them. The CDR3 protein is CASSRGTDYGYTF. In DNA, the CDR3 is TGTGCCAGCAGCCGAGGTACGGACTATGGCTACACCTTC.

This clonotype was counted between two and nine times. This rearrangement joins TRBV5-1 to TRBJ2-3; D is possibly TRBD2 (5 bases). V was pared by 0 bases and J by 7 bases, with 18 bases between. The CDR3 has 16 residues. Germline V gene sequence: CDR1 SGHRS, CDR2 YFSETQ. CDR3 amino acids: CASSLVPLAEPYTQYF. In DNA form, the CDR3 reads TGCGCCAGCAGCTTGGTCCCTCTAGCTGAACCGTATACGCAGTATTTT.

The chain couples TRBV5-1 to TRBJ2-2, with D perhaps TRBD2 (6 bases). The CDR3 totals 16 residues. V was cut by 1 base and J by 2 bases, with 12 bases left in between. Germline V gives CDR1 SGHRS, CDR2 YFSETQ. The CDR3: CASSLIPGLNTGELFF. The DNA of the CDR3 is TGCGCCAGCAGCTTGATACCGGGACTTAACACCGGGGAGCTGTTTTTT.

This rearrangement joins TRBV29-1 to TRBJ2-3; D is unclear. The CDR3 has 13 residues. The V gene's germline CDR1 is SQVTM and CDR2 ANQGSEA. With 4 bases removed from V and 6 bases from J, the gap between germline ends came to 14 bases. CDR3 bases: TGCAGCGTTGGCCCCACCGAACGCGATACGCAGTATTTT. Amino acid sequence: CSVGPTERDTQYF.

This clonotype appeared a few times. The CDR3, as DNA: TGCGCCAGCAGACCGAATATCCAGGTTTTACAAGAGACCCAGTACTTC. Its protein product is CASRPNIQVLQETQYF. The V and J genes are TRBV5-1 and TRBJ2-5, with D unresolved. In germline, CDR1 is SGHRS, CDR2 YFSETQ. This CDR3 region has 16 residues. Trimming shortened V by 5 bases and J by 2 bases, and 19 bases separated the two germline ends.

The V call is TRBV19, the J call TRBJ2-6, with D unresolved. This CDR3 has 15 amino acids. Trimming pared 6 bases from V and 4 bases from J, leaving 13 bases between. CDR1 is LNHDA, CDR2 SQIVND, per germline (reference sequence). The DNA for the CDR3 is TGTGCCAGTAGCCGTGGGGTACCGGGGGCCAACGTCCTGACTTTC. This encodes CASSRGVPGANVLTF.

The V call is TRBV2, the J call TRBJ2-3; D might be TRBD2 (6 bases). The CDR3 has 15 residues. V lost 4 bases, J lost 3 bases, and 14 bases lay in between. The germline gives CDR1 SNHLY, CDR2 FYNNEI. The chain's CDR3 is CASSGTPSGTDTQYF. CDR3 nucleotide sequence: TGTGCCAGCAGTGGAACCCCCAGCGGGACAGATACGCAGTATTTT.

This clonotype was detected ten times or more. The gene calls are TRBV19 and TRBJ1-5; D call uncertain. V lost 3 bases and J 4 bases, leaving 10 bases between the germline ends. Per germline, CDR1 LNHDA and CDR2 SQIVND (reference sequence). The length of the CDR3 is 14 residues. This CDR3 reads CASSIGPRNQPQHF. The CDR3 DNA follows: TGTGCCAGTAGTATTGGCCCGCGGAATCAGCCCCAGCATTTT.

The table lists this clonotype with many counts. This chain connects TRBV6-1 to TRBJ1-1; D perhaps matches TRBD1 (6 bases). Trimming stripped 5 bases from V and 7 bases from J, with 11 bases between. The CDR3 loop spans 12 amino acids. Germline V CDR1 and CDR2: MNHNS, SASEGT. CDR3 nucleotide sequence: TGTGCCAGCAGTTTGACAGGAAATGAAGCTTTCTTT. This sequence encodes CASSLTGNEAFF.

At least ten counts were recorded for this clonotype. The chain joins TRBV29-1 to TRBJ1-2; D call uncertain. CDR3 length: 11 amino acids. The germline CDR1 and CDR2 sequences are SQVTM and ANQGSEA. The V end was cut by 8 bases, the J end by 4 bases, with 11 bases between. The CDR3 sequence: CSTRTPYGYTF. In DNA, the CDR3 is TGCAGCACCCGGACTCCCTATGGCTACACCTTC.